The present TCR beta chain was sequenced within a study of PD-L1 blockade in urothelial cancer. In the study overall: Patients started atezolizumab in the mid-2010s, 1,200 mg intravenously every 3 weeks. Blood was subjected to analysis at 3 weeks (second dose) and 6 weeks following treatment start.

With V trimmed by 0 bases and J by 0 bases, 6 bases remained unmatched. The V gene's germline CDR1 is SGHDT and CDR2 YYEEEE. The CDR3 extends over 17 amino acids. The sample's time point: peripheral blood 6 weeks after treatment start. Sampling of each patient yielded between 1 and 8 specimens, collected pretreatment and on-treatment. Measured with immunoSEQ multiplex PCR; TCRdb has only the in-frame clones, and not every one. The sample consists of about 76,000 clones, about 91% of them appearing once. Material: PBMCs, obtained around atezolizumab (anti-PD-L1) treatment. The clonotype was recovered from an elderly woman with urothelial cancer. This chain links TRBV5-6 with TRBJ1-5; 7 nucleotides line up with TRBD1. The CDR3 bases are TGTGCCAGCAGCTTGGCCAGGGGGACCCATAGCAATCAGCCCCAGCATTTT. Protein product: CASSLARGTHSNQPQHF.